These 29 T cell receptor beta chains share one sample of origin, sequenced in a study of cytomegalovirus exposure and HLA in healthy donors. Primers: 60 Vbeta forward and 13 Jbeta reverse. Here immunoSEQ multiplex PCR was the method, and the copy in TCRdb shows in-frame clones only, minus some. The data show roughly 130,000 clones, 66% seen once. Sequenced: PBMCs. The receptors derive from a woman aged 60-75 years in good health and CMV-seronegative.

The V gene is TRBV9, the J gene TRBJ2-1; TRBD2 agrees at 9 bases. CDR1 and CDR2 from the germline V gene are SGDLS and YYNGEE. V shed 0 bases and J 10 bases; nucleotides not matched to a gene: 8. This CDR3 is built from 15 residues. CDR3: CASSVEILAGVEQFF. The CDR3 nucleotides are TGTGCCAGCAGCGTAGAAATATTAGCGGGGGTCGAGCAGTTCTTC.

V and J are TRBV19 and TRBJ1-5; D gene unclear. Trimming took 7 bases from V and 4 from J, leaving 26 bases between them. CDR3 length: 18 amino acids. Germline CDR1 LNHDA, CDR2 SQIVND (reference sequence). DNA of the CDR3: TGTGCCAGTACCGAATACCCCCCCCTAATCTCCCCTAATCAGCCCCAGCATTTT. As protein: CASTEYPPLISPNQPQHF.

J is TRBJ1-2 and V is TRBV9; 9 bases line up with TRBD1. The ends lost 3 bases at V and 2 bases at J; junction bases unmatched: 8. CDR1 and CDR2 from the germline V gene are SGDLS and YYNGEE. This CDR3 spans 16 amino acids. DNA of the CDR3: TGTGCCAGCAGCGGACAGGACAGGGGATCCAACTATGGCTACACCTTC. This gives the protein CASSGQDRGSNYGYTF.

The chain links TRBV5-5 to TRBJ1-1; the D is unclear. Per germline, CDR1 SGHKS and CDR2 YYEKEE (reference sequence). CDR3 size: 14 residues. V shed 4 bases and J shed 2 bases, with 12 bases lying between them. This chain's CDR3 is CASSAEALNTEAFF. DNA for the CDR3: TGTGCCAGCAGCGCCGAGGCACTCAACACTGAAGCTTTCTTT.

CDR3: CASSFGQGLTDTQYF. CDR3 nucleotides: TGTGCCAGCAGCTTTGGACAGGGACTCACAGATACGCAGTATTTT. The V gene is TRBV9, the J gene TRBJ2-3; TRBD1 agrees at 8 bases. The junction had 6 bases not matched to a gene; V was cut back by 4 bases and J by 2 bases. The CDR3 covers 15 residues. Germline V CDR1 and CDR2: SGDLS, YYNGEE. The full variable domain, rest sourced from reference TRBV9 and TRBJ2-3, is DSGVTQTPKHLITATGQRVTLRCSPRSGDLSVYWYQQSLDQGLQFLIQYYNGEERAKGNILERFSAQQFPDLHSELNLSSLELGDSALYFCASSFGQGLTDTQYFGPGTRLTVL.

This clone showed up just a few times. The rearrangement joins TRBV9 to TRBJ2-3, with D possibly TRBD1 on 5 matching bases. Trimming removed 5 bases from V and 2 bases from J, with 9 bases in between. The CDR3 runs 13 residues. Germline CDR1 SGDLS, CDR2 YYNGEE. CDR3 bases: TGTGCCAGCAGGGGTGGGGCCACAGATACGCAGTATTTT. Protein: CASRGGATDTQYF.

The V and J genes are TRBV9 and TRBJ2-4; 12 positions match TRBD1. The germline V gene has CDR1 SGDLS and CDR2 YYNGEE. This CDR3 region has 14 residues. V trimming: 1 base; J trimming: 12 bases; junction bases outside the gene matches: 5. The CDR3 DNA reads TGTGCCAGCAGCGTAAGGGGACAGGGGGCGCCTCAGTACTTC. It is translated as CASSVRGQGAPQYF.

This chain joins TRBV2 and TRBJ2-3; weak D call: TRBD2 (6 bases). Per germline, CDR1 SNHLY and CDR2 FYNNEI. The CDR3 runs 13 residues. Trimming shortened V by 8 bases and J by 4 bases, and 13 bases separated the two germline ends. This CDR3 is CASVLGGPDTQYF. In DNA form, the CDR3 reads TGTGCCAGCGTCTTGGGGGGACCAGATACGCAGTATTTT.

This clone was recorded at least ten times. The chain combines TRBV6-1 with TRBJ1-1; 7 bases are a match to TRBD1. Trimming at V came to 7 bases and at J to 1 base, leaving 6 bases not matched to a gene. CDR1 and CDR2 from the germline V gene are MNHNS and SASEGT. The CDR3 spans 14 residues. This CDR3 reads CASNRDSWNTEAFF. CDR3 bases: TGTGCCAGCAACCGGGACAGCTGGAACACTGAAGCTTTCTTT.

The table lists this clone with a count of one. This sequence joins TRBV6-6 and TRBJ1-6, with 9 positions matching TRBD1. The CDR3 consists of 14 residues. Germline trimming cut 4 bases from V and 10 bases from J; bases unmatched to any gene: 5. Looked up from germline, CDR1 is MNHNY and CDR2 is SVGAGI (reference sequence). Here the CDR3 DNA reads TGTGCCAGCAGTTGGGACAGGGAGGGATCACCCCTCCACTTT. Its protein is CASSWDREGSPLHF.

V gene TRBV2 combines with J gene TRBJ2-2, with TRBD1 matching 9 bases. V shed 8 bases, J shed 1 base, and the junction held 2 bases outside the gene matches. The CDR3 consists of 14 residues. CDR1 and CDR2 (germline): SNHLY, FYNNEI. CDR3 sequence reads: CASGTGMNTGELFF. The CDR3 DNA sequence: TGTGCCAGCGGGACAGGGATGAACACCGGGGAGCTGTTTTTT.

V is TRBV28 and J is TRBJ1-4, with D possibly matching TRBD1 (5 bases). CDR3 length equals 14 residues. Germline CDR1 and CDR2: MDHEN and SYDVKM. The V end was cut by 3 bases, the J end by 4 bases, with 9 bases between. Written as DNA, the CDR3 is TGTGCCAGCAGTTTTAAGGGGTTTAATGAAAAACTGTTTTTT. As protein: CASSFKGFNEKLFF.

This chain uses TRBV28 with TRBJ2-7; 7 nucleotides match TRBD2. Germline trimming cut 7 bases from V and 0 bases from J; bases unmatched to any gene: 6. CDR1 is MDHEN and CDR2 is SYDVKM in the germline V gene. The CDR3 runs to 14 residues. CDR3 region: CASKAGPSSYEQYF. Here the CDR3 DNA reads TGTGCCAGCAAAGCGGGACCGTCCTCCTACGAGCAGTACTTC.

The chain carries TRBV7-2 and TRBJ2-7; 7 bases are a match to TRBD1. Trimming removed 5 bases from V and 0 bases from J; junction bases left unmatched: 7. Germline V lookup: CDR1 SGHTA, CDR2 FQGNSA. This CDR3 comprises 15 residues. CDR3 sequence reads: CASSPTGSLSYEQYF. The CDR3 DNA reads as TGTGCCAGCAGCCCGACAGGGTCCCTCTCCTACGAGCAGTACTTC.

The rearrangement uses TRBV28 and TRBJ1-1, with D maybe TRBD1 (6 bases). Germline CDR1 is MDHEN and CDR2 is SYDVKM. The CDR3 loop spans 18 amino acids. The V end was cut by 5 bases, the J end by 6 bases, with 28 bases between. CDR3 sequence reads: CASSTPAGGLTFAAEAFF. DNA of the CDR3: TGTGCCAGCAGTACCCCCGCGGGGGGGCTTACCTTCGCTGCTGAAGCTTTCTTT.

V gene TRBV5-1 combines with J gene TRBJ1-1, with 9 bases matching TRBD1. V lost 5 bases, J lost 7 bases, and 3 bases stayed unmatched. The CDR3 is made up of 12 amino acids. The germline CDR1 and CDR2 sequences are SGHRS and YFSETQ. The CDR3 reads CASRSDRGEAFF. The CDR3 DNA reads as TGCGCCAGCAGATCGGACAGGGGTGAAGCTTTCTTT.

This rearrangement joins TRBV7-3 to TRBJ2-2; maybe TRBD1 (6 bases). Trimming removed 0 bases at V and 4 bases at J, with 9 bases between. The CDR3 has 15 amino acids. Germline CDR1 SGHTA, CDR2 FQGTGA. CDR3 protein: CASSLTDSFTGELFF. The DNA of the CDR3 is TGTGCCAGCAGCTTAACGGACAGCTTCACCGGGGAGCTGTTTTTT.

The chain has TRBV9 and TRBJ1-1; D is uncertain. V was cut by 4 bases and J by 3 bases, with 16 bases left in between. The CDR3 is 15 amino acids. Germline CDR1 reads SGDLS; CDR2 reads YYNGEE. Written as DNA, the CDR3 is TGTGCCAGCAGCCCTCTAGGAGGTACGCACACTGAAGCTTTCTTT. It codes for CASSPLGGTHTEAFF.

The chain has TRBV7-6 and TRBJ2-7; 7 nucleotides match TRBD2. The V segment lost 5 bases and the J segment 4 bases; nucleotides outside the gene matches: 2. Germline lookup yields CDR1 SGHVS and CDR2 FNYEAQ. The CDR3 totals 12 residues. The CDR3 reads CASSPGLYEQYF. The CDR3 DNA follows: TGTGCCAGCAGCCCGGGACTATACGAGCAGTACTTC.

The CDR3 DNA reads as TGTGCCAGCTTCGGAGGCGGGTACACAGATACGCAGTATTTT. This translates into CASFGGGYTDTQYF. V usage is TRBV28 and J usage is TRBJ2-3; TRBD2 is a possible D gene (5 bases). CDR3 length: 14 residues. Germline V gene lookup returns CDR1 MDHEN and CDR2 SYDVKM. V lost 8 bases and J 2 bases, leaving 14 bases between the germline ends.

CDR3 sequence reads: CAISEAGENTQYF. DNA of the CDR3: TGTGCCATCAGTGAGGCAGGGGAAAATACGCAGTATTTT. The rearrangement links TRBV10-3 to TRBJ2-3, with D perhaps matching TRBD1 (6 bases). The CDR3 extends over 13 amino acids. Germline CDR1 is ENHRY and CDR2 is SYGVKD. V dropped 2 bases and J dropped 7 bases, with 10 bases sitting between them.

This chain connects TRBV29-1 to TRBJ1-2, with 7 bases identical to TRBD1. V gave up 7 bases and J gave up 3 bases; unmatched junction bases: 11. The germline gives CDR1 SQVTM, CDR2 ANQGSEA. The CDR3 has 14 residues. CDR3 bases: TGCAGCGAATGGACAGGCCGTAGTGACTATGGCTACACCTTC. Amino acids: CSEWTGRSDYGYTF.

V is TRBV5-1 and J is TRBJ2-7; TRBD1 agrees at 7 bases. The CDR3 spans 13 residues. Germline values: CDR1 SGHRS, CDR2 YFSETQ. V was pared by 3 bases and J by 2 bases, with 2 bases of the junction left unmatched. The CDR3 reads CASSWGQTYEQYF. CDR3 DNA sequence: TGCGCCAGCAGCTGGGGACAGACCTACGAGCAGTACTTC.

V gene TRBV2 combines with J gene TRBJ2-7; 9 bases map to TRBD2. Germline trimming cut 6 bases from V and 5 bases from J; bases unmatched to any gene: 26. CDR1 is SNHLY, CDR2 FYNNEI, per germline. The CDR3 runs 20 residues. The CDR3 DNA is TGTGCCAGCAGGGGTCGCGGCTCAGGGCCTAGCGGGAACCTCCCGAACGAGCAGTACTTC. It encodes CASRGRGSGPSGNLPNEQYF.

The chain carries TRBV5-4 and TRBJ2-5; TRBD1 aligns across 8 bases. CDR1 is SGHNT and CDR2 is YYREEE in the germline V gene (reference sequence). CDR3 length: 15 amino acids. V lost 0 bases to trimming and J lost 10 bases; unmatched junction nucleotides: 11. CDR3 sequence: CASSLGQGPRGFQYF. The CDR3 DNA is TGTGCCAGCAGCTTGGGACAGGGGCCCCGGGGGTTCCAGTACTTC. Together with reference TRBV5-4 and TRBJ2-5, the CDR3 gives the full variable domain: ETGVTQSPTHLIKTRGQQVTLRCSSQSGHNTVSWYQQALGQGPQFIFQYYREEENGRGNFPPRFSGLQFPNYSSELNVNALELDDSALYLCASSLGQGPRGFQYFGPGTRLLVL.

This chain connects TRBV21-1 to TRBJ1-1. TRBV21-1 is deemed a pseudogene. CDR3 size: 14 residues. Here the CDR3 DNA reads TGTGCCAGCATGCAGAGGGTGTCGGGCCTTGAAGCTTTCTTT. As protein: CASMQRVSGLEAFF.

The rearrangement links TRBV6-5 to TRBJ2-3, with TRBD2 matching over 7 bases. The CDR3 has 15 residues. V was clipped by 6 bases and J by 2 bases; unmatched bases: 8. CDR1 and CDR2 (germline): MNHEY, SVGAGI. In DNA, the CDR3 is TGTGCCAGCAGCGTCCGGAGCGGGGCCACAGATACGCAGTATTTT. Translation: CASSVRSGATDTQYF.

J is TRBJ1-6 and V is TRBV27, with 7 bases identical to TRBD1. The V and J ends lost 4 bases and 5 bases, in that order; junction bases with no gene match: 8. The CDR3 is made up of 16 amino acids. Germline CDR1 MNHEY, CDR2 SMNVEV (reference sequence). CDR3: CASSSRQGGNNSPLHF. The CDR3 coding sequence is TGTGCCAGCAGTTCCCGACAGGGTGGGAATAATTCACCCCTCCACTTT.

For the CDR3, the DNA is TGTGCCAGCAGCCAAACAGGGTCGGAGACCCAGTACTTC. Encoded protein: CASSQTGSETQYF. The chain carries TRBV7-9 and TRBJ2-5, with D perhaps TRBD1 (6 bases). Trimming shortened V by 5 bases and J by 5 bases, and 12 bases separated the two germline ends. CDR3 length: 13 amino acids. Germline V gene data show CDR1 as SEHNR and CDR2 as FQNEAQ (reference sequence).